This T cell receptor beta chain stems from a study of regulatory T cells in long-lasting Graves disease. Study results and caveats: Blood alone, not thyroid tissue, was studied. Persistent patients shared fewer than 3,500 public clonotypes among themselves. Newly diagnosed patients shared fewer, at some 900.

This clonotype was seen a few times. The target antigen is unknown. Being one base from a much bigger clone, this may be a read error. Sequencing libraries for TCR beta were prepared with iRepertoire HTBI primers and Arm-PCR of CDR3 regions. TCRdb analysed the multiplex PCR reads with MiXCR anew, one entry per CDR3 protein. This sample has some 330,000 distinct CDR3 sequences; roughly 23% occur once, and the top ten carry about 29%. Indicated time point: persistent/refractory GD, antithyroid drugs over 5 years with positive TRAb. PBMC RNA served as the TCR library source. The source is a woman aged 40 to 49 with Graves disease. The specimen comprised peripheral blood mononuclear cells (PBMCs), sampled when the disease was refractory, from a patient treated with antithyroid drugs.

In DNA, the CDR3 is TGTGTCAGCAGTCTCGGGGGGGGGCTTTTGGGGACTGAAGCTTTCTTT. It encodes CVSSLGGGLLGTEAFF. The rearrangement links TRBV28 to TRBJ1-1, with D tentatively TRBD1 (6 bases). From germline, CDR1 is MDHEN and CDR2 SYDVKM. The CDR3 is 16 amino acids. Full variable domain (remainder filled in from reference TRBV28 and TRBJ1-1): DVKVTQSSRYLVKRTGEKVFLECVQDMDHENMFWYRQDPGLGLRLIYFSYDVKMKEKGDIPEGYSVSREKKERFSLILESASTNQTSMYLCVSSLGGGLLGTEAFFGQGTRLTVV.